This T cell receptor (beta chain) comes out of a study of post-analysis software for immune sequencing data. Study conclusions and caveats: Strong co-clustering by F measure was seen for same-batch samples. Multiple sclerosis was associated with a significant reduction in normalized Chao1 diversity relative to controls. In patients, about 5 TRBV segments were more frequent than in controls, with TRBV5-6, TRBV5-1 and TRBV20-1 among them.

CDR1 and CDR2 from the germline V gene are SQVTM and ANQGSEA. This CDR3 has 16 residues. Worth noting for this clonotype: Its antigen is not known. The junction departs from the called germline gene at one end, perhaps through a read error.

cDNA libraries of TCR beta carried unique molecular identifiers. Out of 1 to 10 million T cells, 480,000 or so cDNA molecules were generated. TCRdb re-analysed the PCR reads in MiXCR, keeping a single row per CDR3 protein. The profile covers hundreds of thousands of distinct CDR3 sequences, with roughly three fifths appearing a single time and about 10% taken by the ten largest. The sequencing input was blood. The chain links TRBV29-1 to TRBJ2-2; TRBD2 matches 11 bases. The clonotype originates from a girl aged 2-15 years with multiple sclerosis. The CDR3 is CSATTSGDGNTGERFF. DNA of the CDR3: TGCAGCGCCACGACTAGCGGGGATGGGAACACCGGGGAGCGGTTTTTT.